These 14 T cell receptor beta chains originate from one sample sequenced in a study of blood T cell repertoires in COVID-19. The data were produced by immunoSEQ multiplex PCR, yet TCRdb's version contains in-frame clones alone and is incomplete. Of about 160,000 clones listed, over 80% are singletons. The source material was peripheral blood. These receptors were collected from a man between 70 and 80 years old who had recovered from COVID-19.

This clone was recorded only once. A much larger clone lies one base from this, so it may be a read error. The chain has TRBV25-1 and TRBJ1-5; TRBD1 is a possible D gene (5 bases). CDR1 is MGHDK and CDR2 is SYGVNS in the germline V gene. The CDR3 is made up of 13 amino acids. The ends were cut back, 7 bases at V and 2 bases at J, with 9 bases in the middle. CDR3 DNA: TGTGCCAGCACCCGGGGGGGCAATCAGCCCCAGCATTTT. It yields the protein CASTRGGNQPQHF.

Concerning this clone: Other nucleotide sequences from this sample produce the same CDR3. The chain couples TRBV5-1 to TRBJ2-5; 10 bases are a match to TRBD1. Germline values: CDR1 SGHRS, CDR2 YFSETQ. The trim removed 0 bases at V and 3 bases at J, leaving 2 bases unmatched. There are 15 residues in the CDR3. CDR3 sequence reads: CASSLAGTGEETQYF. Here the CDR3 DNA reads TGCGCCAGCAGCTTGGCCGGGACAGGGGAAGAGACCCAGTACTTC. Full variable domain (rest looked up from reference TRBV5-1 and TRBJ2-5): KAGVTQTPRYLIKTRGQQVTLSCSPISGHRSVSWYQQTPGQGLQFLFEYFSETQRNKGNFPGRFSGRQFSNSRSEMNVSTLELGDSALYLCASSLAGTGEETQYFGPGTRLLVL.

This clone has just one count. The CDR3 loop reads CATSDPDRHLGYTF. The CDR3 nucleotides read TGTGCCACCAGTGACCCGGACAGGCATTTGGGCTACACCTTC. The chain combines TRBV24-1 with TRBJ1-2, with 7 bases identical to TRBD1. V lost 4 bases to trimming and J lost 8 bases; unmatched junction nucleotides: 9. The germline CDR1 and CDR2 sequences are KGHDR and SFDVKD. The CDR3 is 14 amino acids.

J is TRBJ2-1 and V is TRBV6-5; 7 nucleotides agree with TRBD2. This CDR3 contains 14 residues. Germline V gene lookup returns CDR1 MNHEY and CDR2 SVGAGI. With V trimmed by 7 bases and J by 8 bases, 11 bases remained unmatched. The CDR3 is CASNPRGVRDEQFF. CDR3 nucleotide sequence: TGTGCCAGCAATCCTCGGGGGGTTCGGGATGAGCAGTTCTTC.

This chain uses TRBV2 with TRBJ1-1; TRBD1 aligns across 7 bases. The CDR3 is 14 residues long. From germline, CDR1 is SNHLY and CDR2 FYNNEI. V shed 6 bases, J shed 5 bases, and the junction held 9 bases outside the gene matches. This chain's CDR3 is CASRITGVLTEAFF. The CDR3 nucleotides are TGTGCCAGCAGGATCACAGGGGTCCTAACTGAAGCTTTCTTT.

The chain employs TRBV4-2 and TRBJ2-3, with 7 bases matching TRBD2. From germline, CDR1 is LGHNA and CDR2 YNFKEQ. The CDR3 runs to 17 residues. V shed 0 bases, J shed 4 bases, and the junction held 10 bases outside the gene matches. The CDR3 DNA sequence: TGTGCCAGCAGCCAAGATAGCGGGCGGGAGAGGCCAGATACGCAGTATTTT. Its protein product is CASSQDSGRERPDTQYF.

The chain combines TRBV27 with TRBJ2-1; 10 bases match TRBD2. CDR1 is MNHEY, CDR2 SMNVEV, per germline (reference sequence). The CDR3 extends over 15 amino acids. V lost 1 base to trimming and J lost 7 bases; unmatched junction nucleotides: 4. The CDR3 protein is CASSLYPSGSNEQFF. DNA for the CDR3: TGTGCCAGCAGTTTATATCCTAGCGGGAGTAATGAGCAGTTCTTC.

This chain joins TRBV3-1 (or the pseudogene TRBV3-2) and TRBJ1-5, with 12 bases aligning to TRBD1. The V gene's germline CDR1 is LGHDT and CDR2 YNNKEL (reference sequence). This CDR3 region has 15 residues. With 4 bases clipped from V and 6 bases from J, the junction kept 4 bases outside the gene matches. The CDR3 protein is CASSPGTGGIQPQHF. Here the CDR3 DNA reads TGTGCCAGCAGCCCCGGGACAGGGGGCATTCAGCCCCAGCATTTT.

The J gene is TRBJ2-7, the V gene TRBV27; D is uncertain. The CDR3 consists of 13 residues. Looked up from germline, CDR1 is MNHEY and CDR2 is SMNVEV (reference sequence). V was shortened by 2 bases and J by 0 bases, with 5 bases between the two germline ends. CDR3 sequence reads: CASSLTFSYEQYF. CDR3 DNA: TGTGCCAGCAGTTTAACATTCTCCTACGAGCAGTACTTC.

The CDR3 spells CAISESSGNYGYTF. The DNA of the CDR3 is TGTGCCATCAGTGAGTCGTCCGGGAACTATGGCTACACCTTC. The chain joins TRBV10-3 to TRBJ1-2; no definite D call. CDR1 ENHRY and CDR2 SYGVKD come from the germline V gene. The V and J ends lost 0 bases and 2 bases respectively, with 7 bases between them. This CDR3 has 14 amino acids.

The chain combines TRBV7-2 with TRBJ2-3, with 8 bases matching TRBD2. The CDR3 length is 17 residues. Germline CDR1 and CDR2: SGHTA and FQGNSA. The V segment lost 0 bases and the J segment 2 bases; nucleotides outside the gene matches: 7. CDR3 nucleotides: TGTGCCAGCAGCTTAGCGCGGAGCGGGAGCCTCACAGATACGCAGTATTTT. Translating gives CASSLARSGSLTDTQYF.

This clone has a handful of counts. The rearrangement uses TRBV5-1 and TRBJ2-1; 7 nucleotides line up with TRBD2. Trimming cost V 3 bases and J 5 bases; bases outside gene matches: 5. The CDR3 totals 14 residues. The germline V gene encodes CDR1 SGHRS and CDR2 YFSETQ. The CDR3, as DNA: TGCGCCAGCAGCTGGATGGGAGGGGACAATGAGCAGTTCTTC. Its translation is CASSWMGGDNEQFF.

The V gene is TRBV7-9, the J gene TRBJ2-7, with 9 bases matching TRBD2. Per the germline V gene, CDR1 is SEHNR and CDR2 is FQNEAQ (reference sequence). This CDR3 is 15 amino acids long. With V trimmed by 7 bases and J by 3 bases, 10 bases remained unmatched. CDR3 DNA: TGTGCCAGCACCCTAGAAGCTAGCGGGATCTACGAGCAGTACTTC. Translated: CASTLEASGIYEQYF.

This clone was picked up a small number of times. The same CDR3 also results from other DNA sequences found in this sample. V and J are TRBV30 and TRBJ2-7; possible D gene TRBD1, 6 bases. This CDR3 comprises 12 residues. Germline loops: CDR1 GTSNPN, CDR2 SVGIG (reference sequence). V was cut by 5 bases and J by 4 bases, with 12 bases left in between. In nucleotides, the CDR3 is TGTGCCTGGTCCCAAGACAGGTACGAGCAGTACTTC. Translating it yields CAWSQDRYEQYF.